This T cell receptor beta chain was sequenced during a study of T cell repertoires in cytomegalovirus infection. Study summary: Public TCR beta signature analysis indicated the presence of both CMV infection and matching HLA type. Whole-study findings and limits: People with CMV and the relevant HLA were identified by cumulative public TCR beta family frequency. Within the response measured ex vivo, HLA-C-restricted CMV-specific TCR beta clonotypes were dominant.

CDR3 length: 15 residues. Trimming took 3 bases from V and 3 from J, leaving 12 bases between them. Germline values: CDR1 MNHEY, CDR2 SMNVEV (reference sequence). As to this clonotype: Its antigen is currently unknown.

TCRdb ran MiXCR on the reads and lists one entry per CDR3 protein. The sample lists approximately 500,000 distinct CDR3 sequences, about 17% seen once, with roughly a quarter in the top ten. This chain joins TRBV27 and TRBJ2-1; D not certain. The origin of this receptor is a human donor in good health (CMV status not recorded). Some clones in this sample may be carry-over from other donors' samples. Sequencing was done on a sample of CD8+ T cells from PBMCs. CDR3 residues: CASSFSVGFYNEQFF. CDR3 DNA sequence: TGTGCCAGCAGTTTTAGTGTAGGGTTCTACAATGAGCAGTTCTTC.